The 21 T cell receptor beta chains in this list originate from one sample, sequenced in a study of cytomegalovirus exposure and HLA in healthy donors. Vbeta (60) and Jbeta (13) primers were used in the PCR. Produced via immunoSEQ multiplex PCR; TCRdb's table is partial and in-frame only. The data contain about 84,000 clones, around four fifths of them singletons. Material for sequencing was PBMCs. The receptors come from a male donor in good health and CMV-seropositive.

The chain is built from TRBV19 and TRBJ2-2; 7 bases line up with TRBD2. The V and J ends lost 4 bases and 7 bases, in that order; junction bases with no gene match: 9. The germline CDR1 and CDR2 sequences are LNHDA and SQIVND (reference sequence). The CDR3 covers 15 residues. The CDR3, as DNA: TGTGCCAGTAGTACAACTGGACCGGGAGGCGGGGAGCTGTTTTTT. Translating it yields CASSTTGPGGGELFF. The whole variable domain, filled in from reference TRBV19 and TRBJ2-2, reads DGGITQSPKYLFRKEGQNVTLSCEQNLNHDAMYWYRQDPGQGLRLIYYSQIVNDFQKGDIAEGYSVSREKKESFPLTVTSAQKNPTAFYLCASSTTGPGGGELFFGEGSRLTVL.

This CDR3 reads CATRVSRLAGARGTGELFF. The CDR3 coding sequence is TGTGCCACCAGGGTTTCCAGACTAGCGGGAGCCAGGGGGACCGGGGAGCTGTTTTTT. The V call is TRBV15, the J call TRBJ2-2, with 12 bases identical to TRBD2. V shed 6 bases, J shed 5 bases, and the junction held 16 bases outside the gene matches. This CDR3 comprises 19 residues. Germline CDR1 reads LNHNV; CDR2 reads YYDKDF (reference sequence).

A few counts support this clone. The chain carries TRBV11-2 and TRBJ2-3, with 7 bases that match TRBD2. The CDR3 is made up of 15 amino acids. V trimming: 1 base; J trimming: 4 bases; junction bases outside the gene matches: 5. The germline gives CDR1 SGHAT, CDR2 FQNNGV. The CDR3 is CASSLGGGSPDTQYF. The CDR3 DNA reads as TGTGCCAGCAGCTTAGGGGGCGGGAGCCCAGATACGCAGTATTTT. Variable domain in full (rest from reference TRBV11-2 and TRBJ2-3): EAGVAQSPRYKIIEKRQSVAFWCNPISGHATLYWYQQILGQGPKLLIQFQNNGVVDDSQLPKDRFSAERLKGVDSTLKIQPAKLEDSAVYLCASSLGGGSPDTQYFGPGTRLTVL.

The chain joins TRBV7-9 to TRBJ2-2, with 8 bases lining up with TRBD2. This CDR3 has 14 amino acids. Germline V lookup: CDR1 SEHNR, CDR2 FQNEAQ (reference sequence). With V trimmed by 7 bases and J by 0 bases, 1 base remained unmatched. The CDR3 reads CASTGGANTGELFF. The CDR3 nucleotides are TGTGCCAGCACCGGGGGGGCGAACACCGGGGAGCTGTTTTTT.

CDR3: CASSRSPGQVRDEQYF. In nucleotides, the CDR3 is TGTGCCAGCAGTAGAAGCCCGGGACAGGTGCGCGACGAGCAGTACTTC. The chain employs TRBV25-1 and TRBJ2-7; 8 positions match TRBD1. Trimming took 5 bases from V and 5 from J; bases not matched to a gene: 14. Germline CDR1 reads MGHDK; CDR2 reads SYGVNS. The CDR3 is 16 amino acids.

V is TRBV5-1 and J is TRBJ2-3, with D possibly TRBD1 on 5 matching bases. Trimming stripped 4 bases from V and 3 bases from J, with 9 bases between. The CDR3 totals 13 residues. Germline-derived CDR1 and CDR2 are SGHRS and YFSETQ. In nucleotides, the CDR3 is TGCGCCAGCAGCCATCCAGGGACAGATACGCAGTATTTT. This translates into CASSHPGTDTQYF. Full variable domain (remainder filled in from reference TRBV5-1 and TRBJ2-3): KAGVTQTPRYLIKTRGQQVTLSCSPISGHRSVSWYQQTPGQGLQFLFEYFSETQRNKGNFPGRFSGRQFSNSRSEMNVSTLELGDSALYLCASSHPGTDTQYFGPGTRLTVL.

The CDR3 spells CASSLVGTLAGGSTDTQYF. The CDR3 nucleotides read TGTGCCAGCAGCTTAGTAGGGACACTAGCGGGAGGGAGCACAGATACGCAGTATTTT. V is TRBV7-2 and J is TRBJ2-3; TRBD2 aligns across 13 bases. CDR1 and CDR2 (germline): SGHTA, FQGNSA. This CDR3 region has 19 residues. The V gene end was trimmed by 1 base and the J gene end by 0 bases; junction bases not matched to a gene: 7.

The chain recombines TRBV19 with TRBJ1-2; TRBD1 agrees at 9 bases. V was clipped by 0 bases and J by 8 bases; unmatched bases: 7. The CDR3 is 15 residues long. The germline V gene encodes CDR1 LNHDA and CDR2 SQIVND (reference sequence). The chain's CDR3 is CASSIDRDRVRGYTF. CDR3 DNA: TGTGCCAGTAGTATAGATCGGGACAGGGTAAGAGGCTACACCTTC.

The chain has TRBV7-2 and TRBJ2-7; D gene unclear. CDR3 size: 14 residues. Deletions cut 6 bases from V and 0 bases from J, with 12 bases between. CDR1 is SGHTA, CDR2 FQGNSA, per germline. The CDR3 bases are TGTGCCAGCAGGCTGTATGAGAACTCCTACGAGCAGTACTTC. Translated: CASRLYENSYEQYF.

This clone was detected a few times. The chain joins TRBV6-1 to TRBJ2-7, with 11 bases identical to TRBD1. Per the germline V gene, CDR1 is MNHNS and CDR2 is SASEGT. J lost 2 bases, V lost 8 bases, and 2 bases had no gene match. The CDR3 extends over 13 amino acids. In nucleotides, the CDR3 is TGTGCCAGCCGGACAGGGGGCACCTACGAGCAGTACTTC. Its translation: CASRTGGTYEQYF.

A few counts support this clone. The J gene is TRBJ2-1, the V gene TRBV29-1; TRBD1 aligns across 9 bases. Germline CDR1 SQVTM, CDR2 ANQGSEA. CDR3 length: 14 residues. Germline trimming cut 7 bases from V and 9 bases from J; bases unmatched to any gene: 13. The CDR3 bases are TGCAGCGGATTGAGGGACAGGGTGGATACTGAGCAGTTCTTC. Protein product: CSGLRDRVDTEQFF.

The V and J genes are TRBV6-1 and TRBJ2-3; D may be TRBD2 (6 bases). Trimming took off 2 bases at V and 1 base at J, with 10 bases between the two ends. Germline V gives CDR1 MNHNS, CDR2 SASEGT. This CDR3 contains 15 residues. The DNA of the CDR3 is TGTGCCAGCAGTGAAAGGCCTAGCGGCACAGATACGCAGTATTTT. This gives the protein CASSERPSGTDTQYF.

V is TRBV9 and J is TRBJ2-1; the match to TRBD2 covers 10 bases. This CDR3 is built from 16 residues. After removal of 3 bases from V and 9 bases from J, the junction contained 12 bases not matched to a gene. CDR1 SGDLS and CDR2 YYNGEE come from the germline V gene. Here the CDR3 reads CASSGKGLASVPEQFF. The CDR3 DNA follows: TGTGCCAGCAGCGGGAAGGGACTAGCGTCAGTACCTGAGCAGTTCTTC.

This clone was observed a few times. The chain uses TRBV10-1 and TRBJ2-7, with TRBD1 identical over 10 bases. The length of the CDR3 is 15 residues. Germline-derived CDR1 and CDR2 are WNHNN and SYGVQD (reference sequence). The junction had 4 bases not matched to a gene; V was cut back by 3 bases and J by 2 bases. The CDR3 sequence is CASSDSGQGTYEQYF. The CDR3 nucleotides are TGCGCCAGCAGTGATTCGGGACAGGGGACCTACGAGCAGTACTTC.

The V call is TRBV7-3, the J call TRBJ1-4, with a tentative D call TRBD1 (5 bases). The ends were cut back, 6 bases at V and 8 bases at J, with 10 bases in the middle. The CDR3 runs 12 residues. CDR1 SGHTA and CDR2 FQGTGA come from the germline V gene. The CDR3, as DNA: TGTGCCAGCAGGGAACCAGGGGAAAAACTGTTTTTT. This codes for CASREPGEKLFF.

The chain is built from TRBV7-6 and TRBJ2-2, with D perhaps matching TRBD1 (5 bases). The CDR3 spans 16 residues. Germline-derived CDR1 and CDR2 are SGHVS and FNYEAQ. The V end was cut by 1 base, the J end by 4 bases, with 13 bases between. Written as DNA, the CDR3 is TGTGCCAGCAGCTTAGGGGGCCAGGGTAGCACCGGGGAGCTGTTTTTT. It codes for CASSLGGQGSTGELFF.

CDR3 residues: CASSVRGKYGYTF. CDR3 DNA sequence: TGTGCCAGCAGCGTAAGGGGGAAGTATGGCTACACCTTC. This chain joins TRBV9 and TRBJ1-2; TRBD1 is a possible D gene (6 bases). From germline, CDR1 is SGDLS and CDR2 YYNGEE. With 1 base removed from V and 5 bases from J, the gap between germline ends came to 9 bases. The CDR3 loop spans 13 amino acids. Filled out from reference TRBV9 and TRBJ1-2, the complete variable domain reads DSGVTQTPKHLITATGQRVTLRCSPRSGDLSVYWYQQSLDQGLQFLIQYYNGEERAKGNILERFSAQQFPDLHSELNLSSLELGDSALYFCASSVRGKYGYTFGSGTRLTVV.

This clone was found a few times. The J gene is TRBJ2-6, the V gene TRBV19; TRBD2 matches at 12 bases. The CDR3 consists of 16 residues. The V gene's germline CDR1 is LNHDA and CDR2 SQIVND (reference sequence). Losses at the gene ends were 6 bases for V and 0 bases for J; bases not matched to a gene: 0. CDR3 region: CASRLAGGSGANVLTF. In nucleotides, the CDR3 is TGTGCCAGTAGACTAGCGGGAGGCTCTGGGGCCAACGTCCTGACTTTC.

Comment on this clone: The junction and the germline gene differ at one end; a read error may be behind it. The chain employs TRBV10-2 and TRBJ2-7, with 9 bases lining up with TRBD1. The CDR3 is made up of 14 amino acids. Germline assignment: CDR1 WSHSY and CDR2 SAAADI. CDR3 sequence (DNA): TGCGCCAGCTGGTTGCCGGGACAGGGCTACAAGCAGTACTTC. Its protein product is CASWLPGQGYKQYF.

Concerning this clone itself: The sample holds other DNA sequences that translate to the same CDR3. The rearrangement joins TRBV7-2 to TRBJ2-5, with D unresolved. The ends were cut back, 0 bases at V and 2 bases at J, with 4 bases in the middle. The CDR3 extends over 13 amino acids. Germline-derived CDR1 and CDR2 are SGHTA and FQGNSA. The CDR3 sequence: CASSLARQETQYF. CDR3 nucleotide sequence: TGTGCCAGCAGCTTAGCCAGGCAAGAGACCCAGTACTTC.

This chain joins TRBV6-5 and TRBJ2-2; D call uncertain. The CDR3 spans 12 residues. Germline CDR1 reads MNHEY; CDR2 reads SVGAGI. The V end lost 5 bases, the J end lost 4 bases, and 5 bases lay between the germline ends. CDR3 bases: TGTGCCAGCAGTCAATTCACCGGGGAGCTGTTTTTT. This encodes CASSQFTGELFF.